The clone carrying this TCR beta chain was detected a few times. As yet, its antigen is unknown. This sample is drawn from a study of T-cell memory formation after mild COVID-19. Study in general: TCR clustering was largely donor specific. Study-level findings and limits: Later expanders leaned toward CD4+, whereas clones contracting from day 15 to 85 were balanced CD4/CD8.

The CDR3 covers 14 residues. Germline V lookup: CDR1 SGHRS, CDR2 YFSETQ. The V end lost 4 bases, the J end lost 0 bases, and 11 bases lay between the germline ends. One entry per CDR3 protein results from TCRdb running MiXCR on the 5' RACE reads. The data show 200,000 to 250,000 distinct CDR3 sequences, 7.5% to 10% seen once. Sequencing was performed on PBMCs or a T cell subset sorted from them (not recorded which). The chain uses TRBV5-1 and TRBJ2-7; D is perhaps TRBD1 or TRBD2 (5 bases each). The receptor was isolated from a man younger than 35 who had mild COVID-19 (a few samples of this study predate the infection). Cell type and time point are not known. CDR3 in DNA: TGCGCCAGCAGCCCCCGGGACGTCTCCTACGAGCAGTACTTC. Its translation is CASSPRDVSYEQYF.